This TCR beta chain was recorded in a study of blood T cells in healthy people across ages. CDR1 is LGHNT, CDR2 FRNRAP, per germline. The V gene end was trimmed by 6 bases and the J gene end by 7 bases; junction bases not matched to a gene: 9. The CDR3 runs to 16 residues. A second PCR of 7 to 11 cycles used a sample-barcoded 5' primer and a J-beta primer mix. A template-switch adaptor that had 12 random nucleotides put a tag on each cDNA molecule. TCRdb processed the 5' RACE reads anew with MiXCR; each CDR3 protein has one entry. The sample has roughly 1.5 million distinct CDR3 sequences, under 55% seen once.

This chain joins TRBV12-5 and TRBJ2-1; TRBD2 agrees at 13 bases. The specimen was blood. The receptor's source is a woman aged 18-29 years in good health. The CDR3 DNA reads as TGTGCTAGTGGGTCCGGGACTAGCGGGATTCGGAATGAGCAGTTCTTC. Protein: CASGSGTSGIRNEQFF.